These 26 T cell receptor beta chains came from one sample sequenced in a study of T cells in Graves' hyperthyroidism and ophthalmopathy. RNA transcripts were the template for amplifying TCR beta CDR3 regions. During a first-round RT-PCR of the TCR CDR3, the HTBI primer set was used. TCRdb itself ran the multiplex PCR reads through MiXCR, one entry per CDR3 protein. This table has about 740,000 distinct CDR3 sequences, approximately 15% appearing once. The sequenced sample consisted of blood. The receptors come from a woman aged 18-30 years with Graves' hyperthyroidism.

This clonotype came up a few times. The V call is TRBV11-2, the J call TRBJ1-5; maybe TRBD1 (5 bases). The CDR3 sequence is 15 residues long. CDR1 is SGHAT, CDR2 FQNNGV, per germline. V dropped 0 bases and J dropped 5 bases, with 11 bases sitting between them. The DNA of the CDR3 is TGTGCCAGCAGCTTAGATGGCAGGGCCGATCAGCCCCAGCATTTT. Its protein product is CASSLDGRADQPQHF.

This clonotype was seen at least ten times. The rearrangement uses TRBV7-3 and TRBJ2-3; 11 bases are a match to TRBD2. The trim removed 2 bases at V and 6 bases at J, leaving 4 bases unmatched. The CDR3 runs 15 residues. Germline V gene sequence: CDR1 SGHTA, CDR2 FQGTGA. The CDR3 loop is CASSLGLAGGDTQYF. The CDR3 DNA reads TGTGCCAGCAGCTTAGGTCTAGCGGGAGGTGATACGCAGTATTTT.

The table lists this clonotype with many counts. The chain employs TRBV7-9 and TRBJ1-5, with D perhaps TRBD1 (6 bases). Per germline, CDR1 SEHNR and CDR2 FQNEAQ (reference sequence). V was trimmed by 2 bases and J by 5 bases, leaving 13 bases between them. This CDR3 region has 15 residues. As DNA, the CDR3 is TGTGCCAGCAGCTTAACGGGGGGGGCTGATCAGCCCCAGCATTTT. Residues: CASSLTGGADQPQHF.

The chain links TRBV4-3 to TRBJ2-3; perhaps D is TRBD1 or TRBD2 (5 bases each). CDR1 and CDR2 from the germline V gene are LGHNA and YSLEER. CDR3 size: 16 residues. V gave up 0 bases and J gave up 4 bases, with 14 bases separating them. The CDR3 here is CASSQDPRGAADTQYF. CDR3 sequence (DNA): TGCGCCAGCAGCCAAGATCCGAGGGGAGCGGCAGATACGCAGTATTTT.

The sample holds a few counts of this clonotype. This chain links TRBV5-1 with TRBJ2-1; D perhaps matches TRBD1 (6 bases). Germline V gene data show CDR1 as SGHRS and CDR2 as YFSETQ. The V end lost 0 bases, the J end lost 9 bases, and 16 bases lay between the germline ends. This CDR3 has 15 residues. CDR3 nucleotide sequence: TGCGCCAGCAGCTTGGTTTTTTCAGGGGCCAGTGAGCAGTTCTTC. Its protein product is CASSLVFSGASEQFF.

This clonotype was recorded at least ten times. The chain couples TRBV28 to TRBJ2-7; D is ambiguous. Deletions cut 8 bases from V and 0 bases from J, with 11 bases between. The CDR3 has 13 amino acids. The germline gives CDR1 MDHEN, CDR2 SYDVKM. The CDR3 bases are TGTGCCAGCGGTAGACCTTACTCCTACGAGCAGTACTTC. It is translated as CASGRPYSYEQYF.

This clonotype has just a few counts. This sequence joins TRBV5-6 and TRBJ2-7, with D hard to call. V was clipped by 2 bases and J by 0 bases, with 9 bases between them. Germline loops: CDR1 SGHDT, CDR2 YYEEEE. The CDR3 has 14 residues. In nucleotides, the CDR3 is TGTGCCAGCAGCTTTAGAATCTTCTCCTACGAGCAGTACTTC. Protein: CASSFRIFSYEQYF. The full variable domain, in which reference TRBV5-6 and TRBJ2-7 provide the parts outside the CDR3, is DAGVTQSPTHLIKTRGQQVTLRCSPKSGHDTVSWYQQALGQGPQFIFQYYEEEERQRGNFPDRFSGHQFPNYSSELNVNALLLGDSALYLCASSFRIFSYEQYFGPGTRLTVT.

The chain is built from TRBV20-1 and TRBJ2-3; the match to TRBD1 covers 7 bases. The CDR3 contains 15 residues. The germline V gene has CDR1 DFQATT and CDR2 SNEGSKA (reference sequence). V dropped 4 bases and J dropped 3; count of bases not matched to a gene: 10. The CDR3 protein is CSANSGGTKTDTQYF. CDR3 DNA: TGCAGTGCTAATTCAGGGGGTACGAAGACAGATACGCAGTATTTT.

The rearrangement links TRBV2 to TRBJ2-1, with 12 bases that match TRBD2. This CDR3 has 15 residues. CDR1 and CDR2 from the germline V gene are SNHLY and FYNNEI. Trimming cost V 2 bases and J 8 bases; bases outside gene matches: 4. CDR3 residues: CASSERLAGAHEQFF. The CDR3 nucleotides read TGTGCCAGCAGTGAACGACTAGCGGGAGCCCATGAGCAGTTCTTC.

In DNA form, the CDR3 reads TGTGCCATCAGTGAGGACAGCTATGGCTACACCTTC. Translating it yields CAISEDSYGYTF. The chain recombines TRBV10-3 with TRBJ1-2, with D perhaps TRBD1 (5 bases). Germline assignment: CDR1 ENHRY and CDR2 SYGVKD. The CDR3 runs to 12 residues. V dropped 2 bases and J dropped 4 bases, with 5 bases sitting between them.

This chain joins TRBV29-1 and TRBJ2-3; 10 bases match TRBD2. In germline, CDR1 is SQVTM, CDR2 ANQGSEA. There are 17 residues in the CDR3. The V gene end was trimmed by 6 bases and the J gene end by 6 bases; junction bases not matched to a gene: 18. The CDR3 DNA sequence: TGCAGCGTCGTACCCCGAGGTAGTAGCGGGAGGATGGATACGCAGTATTTT. Protein sequence: CSVVPRGSSGRMDTQYF.

The V and J genes are TRBV19 and TRBJ1-1; perhaps TRBD1 as D (5 bases). CDR3 length: 14 residues. Trimming removed 3 bases at V and 0 bases at J, with 8 bases between. Germline V gives CDR1 LNHDA, CDR2 SQIVND (reference sequence). The CDR3 here is CASSMGGVNTEAFF. CDR3 bases: TGTGCCAGTAGTATGGGGGGTGTGAACACTGAAGCTTTCTTT.

The V gene is TRBV5-1, the J gene TRBJ2-2, with 7 bases matching TRBD1. Germline V gives CDR1 SGHRS, CDR2 YFSETQ. With 5 bases clipped from V and 4 bases from J, the junction kept 5 bases outside the gene matches. The CDR3 sequence is 14 residues long. The CDR3 protein is CASRGTVSTGELFF. In nucleotides, the CDR3 is TGCGCCAGCAGGGGGACAGTGAGCACCGGGGAGCTGTTTTTT.

This rearrangement joins TRBV6-1 to TRBJ1-4, with no clear D. CDR1 and CDR2 (germline): MNHNS, SASEGT. The CDR3 totals 15 residues. Trimming removed 6 bases at V and 5 bases at J, with 16 bases between. The CDR3 reads CASSQDRALNEKLFF. The CDR3 bases are TGTGCCAGCAGCCAGGACCGAGCCCTAAATGAAAAACTGTTTTTT.

The chain links TRBV6-2 or TRBV6-3 to TRBJ2-7; D is unclear. Germline V lookup: CDR1 MNHEY, CDR2 SVGEGT. The V gene lost 6 bases and the J gene lost 3 bases, with 9 bases spanning the gap. This CDR3 has 12 amino acids. CDR3 in amino acids: CASSTYGYEQYF. CDR3 nucleotides: TGTGCCAGCAGCACCTATGGCTACGAGCAGTACTTC.

At least ten counts were recorded for this clonotype. The chain recombines TRBV20-1 with TRBJ2-2, with a weak D call TRBD1 (5 bases). Per germline, CDR1 DFQATT and CDR2 SNEGSKA (reference sequence). V was cut by 5 bases and J by 1 base, with 8 bases left in between. The CDR3 contains 13 residues. The CDR3 region is CSAGRVNTGELFF. The CDR3 region has the DNA TGCAGTGCTGGCAGGGTGAACACCGGGGAGCTGTTTTTT.

This clonotype was seen more than once but under ten times. The CDR3 ends on some other residue instead of the conserved phenylalanine or tryptophan, so this is likely a read error. The chain uses TRBV20-1 and TRBJ2-7; D uncertain. The CDR3 runs 11 residues. The V end was cut by 4 bases, the J end by 4 bases, with 8 bases between. CDR1 and CDR2 from the germline V gene are DFQATT and SNEGSKA (reference sequence). Here the CDR3 reads CSATGAYEQYL. CDR3 DNA: TGCAGTGCTACTGGCGCATACGAGCAGTACCTC.

The genes are TRBV9 and TRBJ2-2; TRBD2 aligns across 8 bases. Germline V gene data show CDR1 as SGDLS and CDR2 as YYNGEE. This CDR3 is built from 16 residues. V dropped 1 base and J dropped 0; count of bases not matched to a gene: 2. The CDR3 DNA reads as TGTGCCAGCAGCGTACCTAGCGGGTCGAACACCGGGGAGCTGTTTTTT. Amino acid sequence: CASSVPSGSNTGELFF.

This rearrangement joins TRBV20-1 to TRBJ2-7, with D tentatively TRBD1 or TRBD2 (5 bases each). The V gene's germline CDR1 is DFQATT and CDR2 SNEGSKA (reference sequence). V was shortened by 5 bases and J by 3 bases, with 11 bases between the two germline ends. The CDR3 runs 12 residues. The CDR3 nucleotides read TGCAGTGCTTTGGGACGGAACTACGAGCAGTACTTC. The encoded protein is CSALGRNYEQYF.

This clonotype occurred many times. This chain uses TRBV27 with TRBJ1-1; D not resolved. The V gene's germline CDR1 is MNHEY and CDR2 SMNVEV (reference sequence). This CDR3 is 14 amino acids long. V lost 2 bases to trimming and J lost 5 bases, with 12 bases between them. CDR3 in DNA: TGTGCCAGCAGTTTAATTTTAGGCGGGACTGAAGCTTTCTTT. Protein sequence: CASSLILGGTEAFF.

This clonotype was detected many times. The chain recombines TRBV12-3 or TRBV12-4 with TRBJ2-1; unclear D gene. The CDR3 has 14 residues. Trimming took off 1 base at V and 5 bases at J, with 9 bases between the two ends. CDR3 sequence reads: CASSLVGIDNEQFF. The CDR3 nucleotides are TGTGCCAGCAGTTTAGTAGGGATTGACAATGAGCAGTTCTTC.

The chain employs TRBV30 and TRBJ2-6; unclear D gene. Germline lookup yields CDR1 GTSNPN and CDR2 SVGIG (reference sequence). The CDR3 runs 16 residues. With 0 bases removed from V and 0 bases from J, the gap between germline ends came to 9 bases. The CDR3 bases are TGTGCCTGGAGTGTACGGCGACTCTCTGGGGCCAACGTCCTGACTTTC. Its protein product is CAWSVRRLSGANVLTF.

This clonotype was counted ten times or more. The chain uses TRBV18 and TRBJ2-3; perhaps D is TRBD1 or TRBD2 (5 bases each). Trimming took off 4 bases at V and 2 bases at J, with 13 bases between the two ends. Germline lookup yields CDR1 KGHSH and CDR2 LQKENI. The CDR3 consists of 15 residues. The CDR3 sequence is CASSRGAGPTDTQYF. DNA of the CDR3: TGTGCCAGCTCACGAGGGGCAGGGCCCACAGATACGCAGTATTTT.

In the case of this clonotype: Possible read error: a much larger clone is one base away. This chain links TRBV11-2 with TRBJ2-7; D is ambiguous. The CDR3 spans 14 residues. Germline V gene sequence: CDR1 SGHAT, CDR2 FQNNGV. V lost 0 bases and J 4 bases, leaving 10 bases between the germline ends. CDR3 amino acids: CASSLDSGPYEQYF. As DNA, the CDR3 is TGTGCCAGCAGCTTAGATTCTGGGCCATACGAGCAGTACTTC.

About this clonotype: A single base separates this from a much larger clone, so it may be a read error. The chain uses TRBV7-8 and TRBJ2-3, with 7 nucleotides matching TRBD2. The length of the CDR3 is 15 residues. CDR1 and CDR2 from the germline V gene are SGHVS and FQNEAQ. The CDR3 protein is CAGSLGHRGADTQYF. The CDR3 nucleotides are TGTGCCGGCAGCTTAGGACATCGGGGGGCAGATACGCAGTATTTT.

This clonotype has ten or more counts. The chain recombines TRBV11-2 with TRBJ2-5, with 7 bases that match TRBD1. After removal of 6 bases from V and 4 bases from J, the junction contained 11 bases not matched to a gene. CDR3 length: 15 amino acids. Germline lookup yields CDR1 SGHAT and CDR2 FQNNGV. Here the CDR3 reads CASSRTTGIRETQYF. For the CDR3, the DNA is TGTGCCAGCAGTCGCACGACAGGGATTCGAGAGACCCAGTACTTC.